This is a list of T cell receptor beta chains from one sample in a study of vaccination and CD4 T cells after COVID-19. TCRdb reprocessed the PCR reads via MiXCR and lists one record per CDR3 protein. Of some 7,000 distinct CDR3 sequences listed, 45% are singletons. These receptors lack a known antigen. Source material: CD4+ T cells from blood, cultured in vitro. The receptors were gathered from a human donor who had recovered from COVID-19. Both conserved end residues are part of each CDR3.

TRBV6-1,TRBJ1-5,CASSSHNSNQPQHF
TRBV2,TRBJ2-7,CASRTGTLSSYEQYF
TRBV5-4,TRBJ2-3,CASTTLADSTDTQYF
TRBV20-1,TRBJ2-7,CSARGTVLGEQYF
TRBV20-1,TRBJ2-3,CSARDLGGAVDTQYF
TRBV6-5,TRBJ2-2,CASSYSVVQGAGELFF
TRBV5-4,TRBJ2-5,CASSPRDFQETQYF
TRBV6-2/TRBV6-3,TRBJ2-1,CASRGGRTSGYNEQFF
TRBV25-1,TRBJ1-4,CASSESGEGREKLFF
TRBV11-2,TRBJ1-6,CASSLRGGQGGNSPLHF
TRBV10-1,TRBJ1-2,CANLGGFNYGYTF
TRBV6-1,TRBJ1-6,CASSRPIGSPLHF
TRBV6-1,TRBJ1-2,CASRTGTDYGYTF
TRBV6-2/TRBV6-3,TRBJ1-2,CASSGSWGTELWLSRYTF